This T cell receptor (beta chain) was identified in a study of a mutant IDH1 vaccine in newly diagnosed glioma (dated by TCRdb to the early 2020s). Regarding the research as a whole: In the chemotherapy-containing groups, vaccination started alongside temozolomide cycles, whereas in patients who had radiotherapy alone it started 4-6 weeks after radiotherapy. Peripheral blood was drawn at six visits: V03 (baseline), V05, V07, V10, V12 and V13. Of the roughly 32 patients who were treated, about 60% were male and 37.5% were female, and the mean age was roughly 40 years. Longitudinal TCRB deep sequencing was done for 25 treated patients, wherever samples were available for exploratory analyses. Prior to enrollment, patients had been given standard therapy consisting of radiotherapy alone, temozolomide alone, or radiochemotherapy with temozolomide, with the combination given to most patients. The week-35 safety follow-up took place at visit V12, and the week-47 end of study took place at visit V13. General findings and caveats noted by the study authors: Changes in the top peripheral T cell clonotypes picked up by TCRB sequencing did not appear to be linked to pseudoprogression. Immune responses induced by the vaccine were seen in more than 85% of patients across multiple MHC alleles. The authors stated that sample limitations prevented analyses of patient blood samples from being reproduced. PBMC samples for TCRB deep sequencing were selected based on availability.

The receptor library was made with the immunoSEQ multiplex PCR assay. Following the manufacturer's protocol, the hsTCRB Kit was used to amplify rearranged TCR beta chain sequences. TCRB libraries were sequenced on an Illumina MiSeq. The study's own analysis went as follows. The kit vendor's proprietary platform handled demultiplexing, trimming and gene mapping. TCRdb limited this immuneACCESS table to in-frame rearrangements with V and J called. A share of clones is missing; checked studies link under half to unresolved V genes, and the rest is unexplained. The DNA was the basis for D and trimming; V, J and clone size are from that table. This sample gives about 32,000 clones in total; 81% of them show up just once. 15% of the sample goes to the ten largest clones. For this chain, trimming is 7 bases at the V end and 0 bases at the J end, and the number of junction bases without a gene match is 3. Inclusive of the bounding cysteine and phenylalanine, the CDR3 is 13 residues long. Only CDR3 DNA is held: 39 bases, read in frame from base 1. The germline V gene specifies SGHRS as CDR1 and YFSETQ as CDR2.

The label giving this sample's time point can be read as: week 35, safety follow-up. Each vaccine dose, consisting of 300 ug of a 20-mer mutant IDH1 peptide in Montanide, was administered subcutaneously with topical imiquimod. Eight vaccinations were administered to patients in weeks 1, 3, 5, 7, 11, 15, 19 and 23, corresponding to visits V03 through V10. Newly diagnosed WHO grade 3 or 4 IDH1-mutant astrocytomas showing loss of nuclear ATRX were present in the donors. The samples were drawn from NOA16, a multicentre, single-arm, open-label phase I trial in Germany that tested a mutant IDH1 peptide vaccine in humans for the first time. Genomic DNA for TCRB sequencing was extracted from EDTA blood using the DNeasy Blood and Tissue Kit. Of note for this clone: What antigen it recognizes has not been identified. The record has no base qualities; no much larger clone is one base away.

The receptor was derived from a man aged 25-45 years with glioma. In this chain, TRBV5-1 is recombined with TRBJ2-7; the central 8 bases match TRBD1. Sample: PBMCs, taken from a glioma patient whose treatment included an IDH1 peptide vaccine. The CDR3 is CASVDRDSYEQYF. At the DNA level, the sequence is TGCGCCAGCGTGGACAGGGACTCCTACGAGCAGTACTTC.